This TCR beta chain was retrieved from a study of shared clonotypes between healthy human individuals. The protocol was immunoSEQ multiplex PCR, while the TCRdb copy is restricted to in-frame clones and leaves out a portion. The sample lists around 1,100,000 clones; around 77% were seen once. Study findings and constraints: Some naive CD4 clonotypes, around 5%, turned up in common across a few donors.

V was clipped by 4 bases and J by 3 bases, with 10 bases between them. This CDR3 comprises 13 residues. CDR1 LGHNA and CDR2 YSLEER come from the germline V gene. Worth noting for this clone: Its antigen is not identified.

This receptor was identified in a man aged 18 to 30 in good health. Some clones in this sample may be carry-over from other donors' samples. The sequencing input was memory CD4+ T cells from PBMCs. Subset: CD45RA-negative fraction. The V gene is TRBV4-3, the J gene TRBJ2-7; no reliable D call. The CDR3 protein is CASSPAINYEQYF. The CDR3 nucleotides are TGCGCCAGCAGCCCCGCGATCAACTACGAGCAGTACTTC.